These T cell receptor beta chains were read from a single sample in a study of CD8 T cells in Susac syndrome. TCRdb reprocessed the immunoSEQ multiplex PCR reads via MiXCR and lists one record per CDR3 protein. The profile covers approximately 230,000 distinct CDR3 sequences, with 93% appearing a single time and 0.07% to 0.09% taken by the ten largest. The sample was CD4+ T cells from PBMCs. The source is a human donor with multiple sclerosis. The CDR3 runs from the conserved cysteine through the conserved F or W. The D gene is left open where the match is weak. The listing skips clone size in some rows; elsewhere it reads once, few, many or a size class.

v_gene: TRBV7-2
abundance: -
d_gene: -
j_gene: TRBJ1-4
CDR3aa: CASSLMNPATNEKLFF
CDR3nt: TGTGCCAGCAGCTTAATGAATCCCGCAACTAATGAAAAACTGTTTTTT

v_gene: TRBV20-1
abundance: -
d_gene: -
j_gene: TRBJ1-2
CDR3aa: CSAPVGGYTF
CDR3nt: TGCAGTGCCCCCGTGGGTGGCTACACCTTC

v_gene: TRBV5-1
abundance: -
d_gene: -
j_gene: TRBJ2-5
CDR3aa: CASSLLTALKETQYF
CDR3nt: TGCGCCAGCAGCTTGCTGACAGCTCTAAAAGAGACCCAGTACTTC

v_gene: TRBV5-1
abundance: -
d_gene: -
j_gene: TRBJ1-5
CDR3aa: CASSFGADQPQHF
CDR3nt: TGCGCCAGCAGCTTTGGGGCGGATCAGCCCCAGCATTTT

v_gene: TRBV29-1
abundance: -
d_gene: -
j_gene: TRBJ1-1
CDR3aa: CSAGGAEAFF
CDR3nt: TGCAGCGCAGGAGGCGCTGAAGCTTTCTTT

v_gene: TRBV28
abundance: once
d_gene: TRBD2
j_gene: TRBJ2-5
CDR3aa: CASSFPRGGLETQYF
CDR3nt: TGTGCCAGCAGTTTCCCCCGGGGGGGCCTGGAGACCCAGTACTTC

v_gene: TRBV7-9
abundance: -
d_gene: TRBD2
j_gene: TRBJ2-1
CDR3aa: CASSFLAGDPFF
CDR3nt: TGTGCCAGCAGCTTCCTAGCGGGGGACCCGTTCTTC

v_gene: TRBV7-8
abundance: -
d_gene: -
j_gene: TRBJ1-3
CDR3aa: CASSFDPLFSGNTIYF
CDR3nt: TGTGCCAGCAGCTTTGACCCACTCTTCTCTGGAAACACCATATATTTT

v_gene: TRBV5-1
abundance: -
d_gene: -
j_gene: TRBJ1-1
CDR3aa: CASSFTGRNTEAFF
CDR3nt: TGCGCCAGCAGCTTCACGGGACGGAACACTGAAGCTTTCTTT

v_gene: TRBV20-1
abundance: -
d_gene: TRBD1
j_gene: TRBJ1-2
CDR3aa: CSAGTTGINYGYTF
CDR3nt: TGCAGTGCTGGGACGACAGGGATTAACTATGGCTACACCTTC

v_gene: TRBV20-1
abundance: -
d_gene: TRBD1
j_gene: TRBJ2-6
CDR3aa: CSANRGAGANVLTF
CDR3nt: TGCAGTGCAAACAGGGGAGCTGGGGCCAACGTCCTGACTTTC

v_gene: TRBV15
abundance: -
d_gene: -
j_gene: TRBJ1-6
CDR3aa: CATSGDVGISPLHF
CDR3nt: TGTGCCACCAGCGGAGATGTGGGAATTTCACCCCTCCACTTT

v_gene: TRBV12-3/TRBV12-4
abundance: -
d_gene: TRBD1
j_gene: TRBJ2-7
CDR3aa: CASGTGQGAYEQYF
CDR3nt: TGTGCCAGCGGCACGGGACAGGGAGCTTACGAGCAGTACTTC

v_gene: TRBV9
abundance: -
d_gene: -
j_gene: TRBJ1-1
CDR3aa: CASSGSPPNTEAFF
CDR3nt: TGTGCCAGCAGCGGGTCCCCACCGAACACTGAAGCTTTCTTT

v_gene: TRBV7-9
abundance: few
d_gene: -
j_gene: TRBJ2-5
CDR3aa: CSSSRSGNQETQYF
CDR3nt: TGTTCCAGCAGCCGCTCGGGGAATCAAGAGACCCAGTACTTC

v_gene: TRBV20-1
abundance: -
d_gene: -
j_gene: TRBJ1-5
CDR3aa: CSAGDRREPQHF
CDR3nt: TGCAGTGCCGGCGACAGGCGGGAGCCCCAGCATTTT

v_gene: TRBV20-1
abundance: -
d_gene: -
j_gene: TRBJ2-7
CDR3aa: CSKGQPRREQYF
CDR3nt: TGCAGCAAGGGGCAGCCGAGGCGCGAGCAGTACTTC

v_gene: TRBV12-3/TRBV12-4
abundance: -
d_gene: -
j_gene: TRBJ2-1
CDR3aa: CASSLRGYGEQFF
CDR3nt: TGTGCCAGCAGTTTGAGAGGGTACGGTGAGCAGTTCTTC

v_gene: TRBV9
abundance: -
d_gene: TRBD1
j_gene: TRBJ2-7
CDR3aa: CASNRAGGNYEQYF
CDR3nt: TGTGCCAGCAACCGGGCAGGGGGCAACTACGAGCAGTACTTC

v_gene: TRBV20-1
abundance: -
d_gene: -
j_gene: TRBJ2-4
CDR3aa: CVIPRGQHIQYF
CDR3nt: TGCGTAATTCCCAGGGGTCAGCACATTCAGTACTTC

v_gene: TRBV6-5
abundance: -
d_gene: -
j_gene: TRBJ2-6
CDR3aa: CASSERRSGANVLTF
CDR3nt: TGTGCCAGCAGCGAGCGGCGCTCTGGGGCCAACGTCCTGACTTTC

v_gene: TRBV12-3/TRBV12-4
abundance: -
d_gene: -
j_gene: TRBJ1-1
CDR3aa: CASSLNIPGAFF
CDR3nt: TGTGCCAGCAGTTTAAACATACCAGGGGCTTTCTTT

v_gene: TRBV18
abundance: once
d_gene: -
j_gene: TRBJ1-1
CDR3aa: CASSPSSGDTEAFF
CDR3nt: TGTGCCAGCTCACCATCCTCGGGGGACACTGAAGCTTTCTTT

v_gene: TRBV6-5
abundance: -
d_gene: -
j_gene: TRBJ2-2
CDR3aa: CASSPGTMNTGELFF
CDR3nt: TGTGCCAGCAGTCCCGGGACAATGAACACCGGGGAGCTGTTTTTT

v_gene: TRBV20-1
abundance: -
d_gene: TRBD2
j_gene: TRBJ2-1
CDR3aa: CSAGTGLAYNEQFF
CDR3nt: TGCAGTGCCGGTACGGGACTAGCTTACAATGAGCAGTTCTTC

v_gene: TRBV4-1
abundance: once
d_gene: -
j_gene: TRBJ1-2
CDR3aa: CASSQDDGSWSTGYTF
CDR3nt: TGCGCCAGCAGCCAAGATGATGGGAGTTGGTCGACTGGCTACACCTTC

v_gene: TRBV2
abundance: -
d_gene: -
j_gene: TRBJ2-1
CDR3aa: CASSPRVGEQFF
CDR3nt: TGTGCCAGCAGTCCCCGGGTGGGTGAGCAGTTCTTC

v_gene: TRBV30
abundance: -
d_gene: TRBD2
j_gene: TRBJ2-4
CDR3aa: CAWRASGTYIQYF
CDR3nt: TGTGCCTGGAGGGCTAGCGGGACGTACATTCAGTACTTC

v_gene: TRBV20-1
abundance: -
d_gene: -
j_gene: TRBJ1-1
CDR3aa: CSARDGRIEAFF
CDR3nt: TGCAGTGCTAGAGATGGGAGGATTGAAGCTTTCTTT

v_gene: TRBV29-1
abundance: once
d_gene: TRBD1
j_gene: TRBJ1-6
CDR3aa: CSIRTGGIGSPLHF
CDR3nt: TGCAGCATTAGGACAGGGGGGATTGGGTCACCCCTCCACTTT

v_gene: TRBV7-8
abundance: -
d_gene: -
j_gene: TRBJ1-1
CDR3aa: CASSFWALTQNTEAFF
CDR3nt: TGTGCCAGCAGCTTTTGGGCGCTCACTCAGAACACTGAAGCTTTCTTT

v_gene: TRBV29-1
abundance: -
d_gene: -
j_gene: TRBJ2-3
CDR3aa: CSVGGGYDTQYF
CDR3nt: TGCAGCGTTGGAGGGGGTTATGATACGCAGTATTTT

v_gene: TRBV27
abundance: -
d_gene: -
j_gene: TRBJ1-1
CDR3aa: CASSLALGAEAFF
CDR3nt: TGTGCCAGCAGTCTGGCGTTGGGGGCTGAAGCTTTCTTT

v_gene: TRBV20-1
abundance: -
d_gene: TRBD1
j_gene: TRBJ1-5
CDR3aa: CSATRDSSLLNQPQHF
CDR3nt: TGCAGTGCAACCCGGGACAGTTCACTACTAAATCAGCCCCAGCATTTT

v_gene: TRBV19
abundance: -
d_gene: -
j_gene: TRBJ2-5
CDR3aa: CASSHQTRETQYF
CDR3nt: TGTGCCAGTAGTCACCAGACCAGGGAGACCCAGTACTTC

v_gene: TRBV7-6
abundance: -
d_gene: -
j_gene: TRBJ2-3
CDR3aa: CASRRTPLSTDTQYF
CDR3nt: TGTGCCAGCCGCCGGACTCCTCTAAGCACAGATACGCAGTATTTT

v_gene: TRBV5-1
abundance: -
d_gene: -
j_gene: TRBJ1-1
CDR3aa: CASSQTANTEAFF
CDR3nt: TGCGCCAGCAGCCAGACAGCGAACACTGAAGCTTTCTTT

v_gene: TRBV18
abundance: -
d_gene: -
j_gene: TRBJ2-1
CDR3aa: CASSPWVGIDNEQFF
CDR3nt: TGTGCCAGCTCACCTTGGGTGGGTATCGACAATGAGCAGTTCTTC

v_gene: TRBV5-1
abundance: few
d_gene: TRBD2
j_gene: TRBJ2-7
CDR3aa: CASSSTSGGYEQYF
CDR3nt: TGCGCCAGCAGCTCTACTAGCGGGGGTTACGAGCAGTACTTC

v_gene: TRBV7-8
abundance: -
d_gene: TRBD2
j_gene: TRBJ2-1
CDR3aa: CASSPHGLAGAEEQFF
CDR3nt: TGTGCCAGCAGCCCCCATGGACTAGCGGGAGCGGAAGAGCAGTTCTTC

v_gene: TRBV6-6
abundance: -
d_gene: TRBD1
j_gene: TRBJ2-7
CDR3aa: CASSARDRGSHEQYF
CDR3nt: TGTGCCAGCAGTGCCCGGGACAGGGGTTCCCACGAGCAGTACTTC

v_gene: TRBV18
abundance: -
d_gene: -
j_gene: TRBJ1-1
CDR3aa: CASSPPGSLADTEAFF
CDR3nt: TGTGCCAGCTCACCACCGGGGTCCCTGGCGGACACTGAAGCTTTCTTT

v_gene: TRBV15
abundance: -
d_gene: -
j_gene: TRBJ1-6
CDR3aa: CATSRLGTRENSPLHF
CDR3nt: TGTGCCACCAGCAGGCTTGGGACAAGAGAGAATTCACCCCTCCACTTT

v_gene: TRBV28
abundance: -
d_gene: TRBD1
j_gene: TRBJ1-3
CDR3aa: CATYFRGALSGNTIYF
CDR3nt: TGTGCCACCTACTTCAGGGGGGCCCTCTCTGGAAACACCATATATTTT

v_gene: TRBV15
abundance: -
d_gene: TRBD1
j_gene: TRBJ1-4
CDR3aa: CAVQGAANEKLFF
CDR3nt: TGTGCCGTACAGGGGGCGGCTAATGAAAAACTGTTTTTT

v_gene: TRBV5-8
abundance: -
d_gene: -
j_gene: TRBJ1-1
CDR3aa: CASSRRGGAFF
CDR3nt: TGTGCCAGCAGCCGCCGGGGGGGAGCTTTCTTT